This passage covers 21 T cell receptor beta chains from one sample sequenced in a study of sequential checkpoint blockade in melanoma. The repertoire was sequenced with immunoSEQ multiplex PCR; TCRdb's copy has only in-frame clones and lacks some. The sample yields just under 20,000 clones, more than 60% seen once. Described treatment: randomized to nivolumab then ipilimumab (arm A) or the reverse (arm B). The sample in question was CD8+ T cells sorted from blood (inferred from file names), obtained from a patient given nivolumab and ipilimumab in sequence. These receptors all come from a human donor with melanoma.

The rearrangement links TRBV27 to TRBJ2-7, with 8 bases identical to TRBD1. Germline loops: CDR1 MNHEY, CDR2 SMNVEV (reference sequence). This CDR3 comprises 16 residues. The V gene end was trimmed by 5 bases and the J gene end by 1 base; junction bases not matched to a gene: 10. The CDR3 is CASSAQTGVESYEQYF. The DNA for the CDR3 is TGTGCCAGCAGTGCCCAGACAGGGGTGGAATCCTACGAGCAGTACTTC.

J is TRBJ2-7 and V is TRBV6-5; 9 bases are a match to TRBD1. The J segment lost 2 bases and the V segment lost 6 bases, leaving 8 bases of the junction unmatched. The CDR3 runs 15 residues. The germline V gene has CDR1 MNHEY and CDR2 SVGAGI. CDR3: CASRPGQGSPYEQYF. The CDR3 DNA reads as TGTGCCAGCAGGCCTGGACAGGGGAGTCCCTACGAGCAGTACTTC.

V usage is TRBV6-4 and J usage is TRBJ2-7; 11 nucleotides agree with TRBD1. This CDR3 contains 15 residues. Germline V CDR1 and CDR2: MRHNA, SNTAGT. The CDR3 spells CDSVPGQGVTYEQYF. The CDR3 region has the DNA TGTGATTCTGTACCGGGACAGGGGGTAACCTACGAGCAGTACTTC.

The DNA for the CDR3 is TGTGCCAGCAGCCAGCTCCGTGGGGCGGGGGCCTACGAGCAGTACTTC. Translating it yields CASSQLRGAGAYEQYF. The rearrangement uses TRBV7-2 and TRBJ2-7; 7 nucleotides line up with TRBD2. Germline CDR1 is SGHTA and CDR2 is FQGNSA. CDR3 length: 16 amino acids. The V and J ends lost 5 bases and 2 bases, in that order; junction bases with no gene match: 12. Supplemented by reference TRBV7-2 and TRBJ2-7, the full variable domain reads GAGVSQSPSNKVTEKGKDVELRCDPISGHTALYWYRQSLGQGLEFLIYFQGNSAPDKSGLPSDRFSAERTGGSVSTLTIQRTQQEDSAVYLCASSQLRGAGAYEQYFGPGTRLTVT.

J is TRBJ1-1 and V is TRBV30; perhaps TRBD1 as D (5 bases). Germline V gene lookup returns CDR1 GTSNPN and CDR2 SVGIG (reference sequence). V was cut by 0 bases and J by 5 bases, with 10 bases left in between. CDR3 length: 13 amino acids. The CDR3 spells CAWSVAGITEAFF. The DNA of the CDR3 is TGTGCCTGGAGTGTAGCAGGGATTACTGAAGCTTTCTTT.

This chain joins TRBV6-5 and TRBJ1-1; D uncertain. Trimming cost V 6 bases and J 3 bases, with 14 bases left between them. The CDR3 spans 14 residues. Germline CDR1 MNHEY, CDR2 SVGAGI. CDR3 DNA sequence: TGTGCCAGCAGCAGCCGAGCCGGGGACACTGAAGCTTTCTTT. Translating it yields CASSSRAGDTEAFF.

This clone turned up a few times. This CDR3 is CASSEGLAGYEQYF. CDR3 in DNA: TGTGCCAGCAGCGAGGGACTAGCAGGTTACGAGCAGTACTTC. J is TRBJ2-7 and V is TRBV7-2; 9 nucleotides align to TRBD2. The CDR3 runs 14 residues. The V gene end was trimmed by 5 bases and the J gene end by 4 bases; junction bases not matched to a gene: 6. In germline, CDR1 is SGHTA, CDR2 FQGNSA.

The chain employs TRBV30 and TRBJ1-1; 9 bases align to TRBD1. Trimming cost V 3 bases and J 0 bases; bases outside gene matches: 5. This CDR3 is built from 15 residues. CDR1 is GTSNPN, CDR2 SVGIG, per germline (reference sequence). In DNA, the CDR3 is TGTGCCTGGAGGGAGAGGACAGGGGTGAACACTGAAGCTTTCTTT. It codes for CAWRERTGVNTEAFF.

This clone has only one observation. This chain connects TRBV10-3 to TRBJ1-5; 8 bases are shared with TRBD1. The length of the CDR3 is 19 residues. V shed 10 bases, J shed 0 bases, and the junction held 20 bases outside the gene matches. Germline loops: CDR1 ENHRY, CDR2 SYGVKD. In DNA form, the CDR3 reads TGTGCCACCAGAAAGCCGGGACAGGATCTTCCTTATAGCAATCAGCCCCAGCATTTT. This translates into CATRKPGQDLPYSNQPQHF.

This chain uses TRBV27 with TRBJ2-7, with a tentative D call TRBD1 (5 bases). This CDR3 has 12 amino acids. The germline V and J ends were trimmed by 4 bases and 4 bases, with 8 bases remaining between them. The germline gives CDR1 MNHEY, CDR2 SMNVEV (reference sequence). The CDR3 reads CASSSTGYEQYF. CDR3 bases: TGTGCCAGCAGTTCCACAGGTTACGAGCAGTACTTC.

This chain links TRBV27 with TRBJ1-5; a weak D match, TRBD1 (6 bases). Trimming cost V 4 bases and J 4 bases, with 8 bases left between them. The CDR3 has 13 amino acids. Germline values: CDR1 MNHEY, CDR2 SMNVEV (reference sequence). CDR3 residues: CASSYRENQPQHF. In nucleotides, the CDR3 is TGTGCCAGCAGTTACAGGGAAAATCAGCCCCAGCATTTT.

This clone came up a few times. The chain couples TRBV28 to TRBJ2-7; D possibly corresponds to TRBD1 (7 bases). V lost 3 bases and J 1 base, leaving 10 bases between the germline ends. The CDR3 is made up of 14 amino acids. The germline CDR1 and CDR2 sequences are MDHEN and SYDVKM. The chain's CDR3 is CASSFQGGSYEQYF. The CDR3 nucleotides are TGTGCCAGCAGTTTTCAGGGGGGATCCTACGAGCAGTACTTC.

This chain links TRBV28 with TRBJ1-3; D may be TRBD1 (5 bases). Germline CDR1 MDHEN, CDR2 SYDVKM. The CDR3 is made up of 12 amino acids. V lost 6 bases and J lost 6, with 9 bases in between. The CDR3 loop is CASSRTTNTIYF. The CDR3, as DNA: TGTGCCAGCAGCCGGACAACAAACACCATATATTTT. Full variable domain (outside the CDR3, taken from reference TRBV28 and TRBJ1-3): DVKVTQSSRYLVKRTGEKVFLECVQDMDHENMFWYRQDPGLGLRLIYFSYDVKMKEKGDIPEGYSVSREKKERFSLILESASTNQTSMYLCASSRTTNTIYFGEGSWLTVV.

The V and J genes are TRBV5-6 and TRBJ1-2, with a possible D match to TRBD1 (5 bases). This CDR3 region has 14 residues. The V end lost 0 bases, the J end lost 4 bases, and 10 bases lay between the germline ends. Germline V gene data show CDR1 as SGHDT and CDR2 as YYEEEE. CDR3 nucleotide sequence: TGTGCCAGCAGCTTGGAAAGGACAACCTATGGCTACACCTTC. It is translated as CASSLERTTYGYTF.

J is TRBJ1-1 and V is TRBV27; possible D gene TRBD1, 5 bases. CDR1 is MNHEY and CDR2 is SMNVEV in the germline V gene (reference sequence). The V and J ends lost 3 bases and 8 bases respectively, with 13 bases between them. This CDR3 is 13 amino acids long. DNA for the CDR3: TGTGCCAGCAGTTTCTGGGGGGTTGGGGAAGCTTTCTTT. It specifies CASSFWGVGEAFF.

The chain combines TRBV4-1 with TRBJ2-7; 7 bases align to TRBD1. In germline, CDR1 is MGHRA, CDR2 YSYEKL. The J segment lost 3 bases and the V segment lost 0 bases, leaving 5 bases of the junction unmatched. The CDR3 totals 15 residues. CDR3 in DNA: TGCGCCAGCAGCCAAGAAGCGACAGGGTACTACGAGCAGTACTTC. Protein sequence: CASSQEATGYYEQYF.

The chain carries TRBV6-1 and TRBJ1-6; a weak D match, TRBD1 (6 bases). Germline assignment: CDR1 MNHNS and CDR2 SASEGT. This CDR3 comprises 16 residues. V was trimmed by 4 bases and J by 4 bases, leaving 14 bases between them. CDR3 coding DNA: TGTGCCAGCAGTGGGGGGGGGCGGGGGTATAATTCACCCCTCCACTTT. It encodes CASSGGGRGYNSPLHF.

The chain joins TRBV9 to TRBJ1-2; 9 bases line up with TRBD1. Germline V gene lookup returns CDR1 SGDLS and CDR2 YYNGEE. CDR3 length equals 15 residues. The trim removed 4 bases at V and 0 bases at J, leaving 4 bases unmatched. CDR3 bases: TGTGCCAGCAGCCCTTGGACAGGGGCTAACTATGGCTACACCTTC. Translation gives CASSPWTGANYGYTF.

This clone was seen a single time. V and J are TRBV6-6 and TRBJ1-4, with D unclear. The CDR3 is 16 amino acids. Germline CDR1 MNHNY, CDR2 SVGAGI (reference sequence). Deletions cut 2 bases from V and 5 bases from J, with 15 bases between. The chain's CDR3 is CASSYPSGGMNEKLFF. The CDR3 DNA reads TGTGCCAGCAGTTACCCCAGCGGAGGGATGAATGAAAAACTGTTTTTT.

The chain is built from TRBV5-1 and TRBJ2-7; 8 positions match TRBD1. The CDR3 loop spans 14 amino acids. CDR1 is SGHRS, CDR2 YFSETQ, per germline. V trimming: 0 bases; J trimming: 5 bases; junction bases outside the gene matches: 4. CDR3 region: CASSLGQGADEQYF. CDR3 DNA sequence: TGCGCCAGCAGCTTGGGGCAGGGGGCAGACGAGCAGTACTTC.

The CDR3 sequence is CASSSTSGSYEQYF. For the CDR3, the DNA is TGTGCCAGCAGCTCTACTAGCGGGAGTTACGAGCAGTACTTC. This chain uses TRBV7-9 with TRBJ2-7, with 11 bases matching TRBD2. J lost 4 bases, V lost 4 bases, and 3 bases had no gene match. CDR1 and CDR2 (germline): SEHNR, FQNEAQ (reference sequence). The CDR3 has 14 residues.